Listed below are T cell receptor beta chains from one sample, sequenced in a study of blood T cell repertoires in COVID-19. Sequencing used immunoSEQ multiplex PCR; TCRdb keeps in-frame clones, though not all of them. The table lists about 200,000 clones, roughly 91% of them singletons. Sequenced sample: PBMCs or T cells enriched from blood (not recorded which). These receptors all come from a woman under 40 with acute COVID-19. The CDR3 runs from the conserved cysteine through the conserved F or W. The D gene is left open where the match is weak. Size values are once, few and many counts, or a class for expanded clones, and some rows have none.

V: TRBV5-1
D: NA
size: NA
J: TRBJ1-1
DNA: TGCGCCAGCAGCTTTGAGGTACTAAACACTGAAGCTTTCTTT
CDR3: CASSFEVLNTEAFF

V: TRBV7-8
D: TRBD1
size: NA
J: TRBJ1-1
DNA: TGTGCCAGCAGCCCGCGACAGGGAGGGAACACTGAAGCTTTCTTT
CDR3: CASSPRQGGNTEAFF

V: TRBV6-5
D: TRBD1
size: NA
J: TRBJ1-6
DNA: TGTGCCAGCAGCTATATTCAGGGGGCAGTTTCACCCCTCCACTTT
CDR3: CASSYIQGAVSPLHF

V: TRBV5-8
D: NA
size: NA
J: TRBJ2-7
DNA: TGTGCCAGCAGCCCGATCGCACCGGGTTCCTACGAGCAGTACTTC
CDR3: CASSPIAPGSYEQYF

V: TRBV9
D: TRBD1
size: NA
J: TRBJ2-2
DNA: TGTGCCAGCAGCGGTTATGGGGACAGGGGCGGCGGGGAGCTGTTTTTT
CDR3: CASSGYGDRGGGELFF

V: TRBV19
D: NA
size: NA
J: TRBJ2-1
DNA: TGTGCCATAACACGGGGGTCCTTCGAAGGCAATGAGCAGTTCTTC
CDR3: CAITRGSFEGNEQFF

V: TRBV4-1
D: TRBD2
size: NA
J: TRBJ2-7
DNA: TGCGCCAGCAGCCAACTTGGGGGGGACGGCGACGAGCAGTACTTC
CDR3: CASSQLGGDGDEQYF

V: TRBV27
D: NA
size: NA
J: TRBJ2-1
DNA: TGTGCCAGCAGTTCCCGCTGGGACTTCTACAATGAGCAGTTCTTC
CDR3: CASSSRWDFYNEQFF

V: TRBV18
D: TRBD2
size: few
J: TRBJ2-7
DNA: TGTGCCAGCTCACCCGTTGGGTCAGGGAGGGACGAGCAGTACTTC
CDR3: CASSPVGSGRDEQYF

V: TRBV28
D: TRBD2
size: NA
J: TRBJ2-7
DNA: TGTGCCAGCAGACAAGGACTAGCGGGGGAACCCTCCTACGAGCAGTACTTC
CDR3: CASRQGLAGEPSYEQYF

V: TRBV6-4
D: NA
size: few
J: TRBJ1-2
DNA: TGTGCCAGCAGTGACTCATCCGAGGCTGGTGGCTACACCTTC
CDR3: CASSDSSEAGGYTF

V: TRBV15
D: TRBD1
size: NA
J: TRBJ1-2
DNA: TGTGCCACCAGCAGAGAAGGGGGCTCGGATGGCTACACCTTC
CDR3: CATSREGGSDGYTF

V: TRBV19
D: TRBD1
size: NA
J: TRBJ1-5
DNA: TGTGCCAGTAGTACCCCGACAGGGATGGGGTATAGCAATCAGCCCCAGCATTTT
CDR3: CASSTPTGMGYSNQPQHF

V: TRBV21-1
D: NA
size: NA
J: TRBJ2-1
DNA: TGTGCCAGCAGCCGGACGGGAGGCAATGAGCAGTTCTTC
CDR3: CASSRTGGNEQFF

V: TRBV10-3
D: TRBD1
size: NA
J: TRBJ1-5
DNA: TGTGCCATCAGCCAGGGGGAGGATCAGCCCCAGCATTTT
CDR3: CAISQGEDQPQHF

V: TRBV19
D: NA
size: NA
J: TRBJ2-1
DNA: TGTGCCAGTAGTAACTACAGGTTCAGCTCCTACAATGAGCAGTTCTTC
CDR3: CASSNYRFSSYNEQFF

V: TRBV6-5
D: NA
size: NA
J: TRBJ1-3
DNA: TGTGCCAGCAGTTACGGGAGATCTGGAAACACCATATATTTT
CDR3: CASSYGRSGNTIYF